This T cell receptor beta chain is from a study of intratumoral heterogeneity in liver cancer. Whole-study results and caveats: The authors noted under-sampled tumor-infiltrating lymphocyte representation as a limitation.

This CDR3 has 13 amino acids. Germline V gene lookup returns CDR1 KGHSH and CDR2 LQKENI. V gave up 3 bases and J gave up 2 bases, with 7 bases separating them. Sampled areas showed no macroscopic necrosis or hemorrhage. Libraries were prepared by immunoSEQ multiplex PCR; TCRdb keeps only in-frame clonotypes and omits some of them. The repertoire holds 21,000 or so clones, approximately 70% seen once, with 17% in the top ten. This clone was detected a few times. Its antigen is still unknown. This specimen was tumor-adjacent normal tissue, taken before any cancer treatment. The clonotype comes from a woman in her seventies with hepatocellular carcinoma. The chain has TRBV18 and TRBJ2-5; weak D call: TRBD2 (5 bases). Here the CDR3 reads CASSPRVQETQYF. CDR3 bases: TGTGCCAGCTCACCGAGGGTTCAAGAGACCCAGTACTTC.